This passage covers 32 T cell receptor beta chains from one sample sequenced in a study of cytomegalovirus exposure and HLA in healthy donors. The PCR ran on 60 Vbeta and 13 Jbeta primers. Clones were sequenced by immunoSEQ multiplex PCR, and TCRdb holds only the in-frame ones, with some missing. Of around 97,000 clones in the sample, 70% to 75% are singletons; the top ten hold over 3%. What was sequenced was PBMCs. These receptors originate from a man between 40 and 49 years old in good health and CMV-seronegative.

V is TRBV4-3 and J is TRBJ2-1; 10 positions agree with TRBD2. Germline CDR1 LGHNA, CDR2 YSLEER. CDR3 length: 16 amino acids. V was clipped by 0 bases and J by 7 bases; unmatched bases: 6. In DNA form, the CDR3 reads TGCGCCAGCAGCCAAGATGGGAGCGGGGGGGCGAATGAGCAGTTCTTC. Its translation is CASSQDGSGGANEQFF.

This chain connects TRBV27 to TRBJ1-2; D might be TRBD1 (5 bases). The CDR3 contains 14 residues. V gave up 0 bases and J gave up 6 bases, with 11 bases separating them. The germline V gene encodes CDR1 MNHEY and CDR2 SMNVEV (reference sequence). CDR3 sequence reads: CASSLSAGFHGYTF. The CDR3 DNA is TGTGCCAGCAGTTTATCTGCAGGGTTCCATGGCTACACCTTC.

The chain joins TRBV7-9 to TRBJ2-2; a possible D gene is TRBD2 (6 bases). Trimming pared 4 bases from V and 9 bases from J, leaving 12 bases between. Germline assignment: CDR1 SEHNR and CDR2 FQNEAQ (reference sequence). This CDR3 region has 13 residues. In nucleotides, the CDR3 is TGTGCCAGCAGCTGGAGGGAGTGGCGGGAGCTGTTTTTT. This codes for CASSWREWRELFF.

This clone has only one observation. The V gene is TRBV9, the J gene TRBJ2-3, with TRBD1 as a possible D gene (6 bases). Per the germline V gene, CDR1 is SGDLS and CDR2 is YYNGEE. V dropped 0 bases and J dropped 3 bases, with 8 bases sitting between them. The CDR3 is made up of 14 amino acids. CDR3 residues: CASSVVGATDTQYF. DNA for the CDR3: TGTGCCAGCAGCGTAGTGGGGGCTACAGATACGCAGTATTTT.

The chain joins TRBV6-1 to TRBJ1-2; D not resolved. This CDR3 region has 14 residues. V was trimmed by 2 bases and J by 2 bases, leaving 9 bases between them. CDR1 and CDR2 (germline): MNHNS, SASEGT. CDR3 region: CASSEREVNYGYTF. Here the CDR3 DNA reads TGTGCCAGCAGTGAAAGGGAGGTGAACTATGGCTACACCTTC.

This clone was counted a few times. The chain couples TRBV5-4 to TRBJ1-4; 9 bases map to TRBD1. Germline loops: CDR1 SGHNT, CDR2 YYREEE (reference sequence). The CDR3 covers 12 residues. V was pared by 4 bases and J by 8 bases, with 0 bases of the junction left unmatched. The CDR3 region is CASSDRGEKLFF. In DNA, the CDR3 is TGTGCCAGCAGCGACAGGGGGGAAAAACTGTTTTTT.

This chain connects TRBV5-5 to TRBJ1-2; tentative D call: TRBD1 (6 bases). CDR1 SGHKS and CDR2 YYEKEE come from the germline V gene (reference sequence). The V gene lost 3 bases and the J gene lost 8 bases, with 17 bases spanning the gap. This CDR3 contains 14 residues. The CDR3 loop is CASSYGQNLRGYTF. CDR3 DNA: TGTGCCAGCAGCTACGGACAGAACCTTCGAGGCTACACCTTC.

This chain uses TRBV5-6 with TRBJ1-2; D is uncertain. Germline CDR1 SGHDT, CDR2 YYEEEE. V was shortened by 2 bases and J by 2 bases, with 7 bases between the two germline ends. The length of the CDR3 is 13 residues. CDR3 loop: CASSFKQNYGYTF. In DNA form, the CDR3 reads TGTGCCAGCAGCTTTAAACAGAACTATGGCTACACCTTC.

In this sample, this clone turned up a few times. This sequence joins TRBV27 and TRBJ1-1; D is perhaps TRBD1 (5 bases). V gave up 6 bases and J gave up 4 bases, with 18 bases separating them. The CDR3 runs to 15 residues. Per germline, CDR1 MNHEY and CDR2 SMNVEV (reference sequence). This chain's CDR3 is CASRPGGVGGTEAFF. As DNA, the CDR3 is TGTGCCAGCAGACCCGGGGGAGTCGGGGGCACTGAAGCTTTCTTT.

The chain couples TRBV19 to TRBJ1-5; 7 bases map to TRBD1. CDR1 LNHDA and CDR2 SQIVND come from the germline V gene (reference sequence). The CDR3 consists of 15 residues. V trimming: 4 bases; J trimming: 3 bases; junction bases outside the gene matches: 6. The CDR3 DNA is TGTGCCAGTAGTACGGGACAGAGGTACAATCAGCCCCAGCATTTT. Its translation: CASSTGQRYNQPQHF.

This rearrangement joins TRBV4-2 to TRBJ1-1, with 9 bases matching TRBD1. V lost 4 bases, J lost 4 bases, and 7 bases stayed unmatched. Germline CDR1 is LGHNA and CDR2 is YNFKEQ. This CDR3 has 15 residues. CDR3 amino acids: CASSRPGQGGTEAFF. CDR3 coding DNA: TGTGCCAGCAGCCGCCCGGGACAGGGTGGCACTGAAGCTTTCTTT.

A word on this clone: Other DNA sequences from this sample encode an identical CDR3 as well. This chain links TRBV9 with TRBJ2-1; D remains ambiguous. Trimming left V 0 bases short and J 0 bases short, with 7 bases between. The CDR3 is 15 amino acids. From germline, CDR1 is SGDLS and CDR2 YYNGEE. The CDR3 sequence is CASSVETSSYNEQFF. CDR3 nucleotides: TGTGCCAGCAGCGTAGAGACAAGCTCCTACAATGAGCAGTTCTTC.

The CDR3: CASSDDLGNSPLHF. The CDR3 region has the DNA TGTGCCAGCAGTGACGACCTAGGCAATTCACCCCTCCACTTT. This chain links TRBV2 with TRBJ1-6; D is unclear. The CDR3 contains 14 residues. Trimming cost V 3 bases and J 7 bases, with 10 bases left between them. In germline, CDR1 is SNHLY, CDR2 FYNNEI.

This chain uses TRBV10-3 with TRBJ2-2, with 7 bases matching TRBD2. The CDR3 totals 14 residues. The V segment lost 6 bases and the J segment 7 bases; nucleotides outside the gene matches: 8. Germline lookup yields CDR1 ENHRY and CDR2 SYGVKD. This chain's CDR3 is CAIRLGREGGELFF. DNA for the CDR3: TGTGCCATCAGGCTCGGCAGGGAGGGCGGGGAGCTGTTTTTT.

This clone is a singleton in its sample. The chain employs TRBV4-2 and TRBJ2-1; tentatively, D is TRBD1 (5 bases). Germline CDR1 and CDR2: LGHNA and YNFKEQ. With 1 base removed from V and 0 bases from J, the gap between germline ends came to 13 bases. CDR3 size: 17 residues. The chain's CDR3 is CASSQGTGISSYNEQFF. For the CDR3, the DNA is TGTGCCAGCAGCCAAGGTACAGGAATAAGCTCCTACAATGAGCAGTTCTTC.

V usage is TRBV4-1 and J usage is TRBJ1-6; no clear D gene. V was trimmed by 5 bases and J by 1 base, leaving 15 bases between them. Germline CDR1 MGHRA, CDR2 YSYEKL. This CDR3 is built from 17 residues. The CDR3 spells CASSVGRARSYNSPLHF. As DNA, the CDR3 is TGCGCCAGCAGCGTGGGGAGGGCGAGGTCCTATAATTCACCCCTCCACTTT.

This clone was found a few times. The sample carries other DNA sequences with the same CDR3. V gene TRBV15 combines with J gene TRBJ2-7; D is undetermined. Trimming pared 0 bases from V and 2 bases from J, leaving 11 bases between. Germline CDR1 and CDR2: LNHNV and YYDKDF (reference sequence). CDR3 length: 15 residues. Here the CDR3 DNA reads TGTGCCACCAGCAGAGATGGTGGAGAGACCTACGAGCAGTACTTC. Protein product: CATSRDGGETYEQYF.

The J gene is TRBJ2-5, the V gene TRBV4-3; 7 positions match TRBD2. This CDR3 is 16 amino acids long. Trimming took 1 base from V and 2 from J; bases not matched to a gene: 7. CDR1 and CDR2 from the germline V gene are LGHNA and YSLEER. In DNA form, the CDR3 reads TGCGCCAGCAGCCAAGGTCCAGCGGGGCGACAAGAGACCCAGTACTTC. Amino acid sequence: CASSQGPAGRQETQYF.

For the CDR3, the DNA is TGCGCCAGCAGCTCAACAGGGGCCCCGCGAGAGACCCAGTACTTC. Protein product: CASSSTGAPRETQYF. The V call is TRBV5-1, the J call TRBJ2-5; 7 positions agree with TRBD1. Germline V CDR1 and CDR2: SGHRS, YFSETQ. The CDR3 totals 15 residues. The junction had 9 bases not matched to a gene; V was cut back by 3 bases and J by 4 bases.

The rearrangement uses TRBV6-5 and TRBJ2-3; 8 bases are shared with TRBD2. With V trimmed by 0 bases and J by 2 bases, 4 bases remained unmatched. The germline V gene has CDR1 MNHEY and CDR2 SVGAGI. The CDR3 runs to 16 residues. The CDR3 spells CASSYSSGGLTDTQYF. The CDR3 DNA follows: TGTGCCAGCAGTTACTCAAGCGGGGGTCTCACAGATACGCAGTATTTT.

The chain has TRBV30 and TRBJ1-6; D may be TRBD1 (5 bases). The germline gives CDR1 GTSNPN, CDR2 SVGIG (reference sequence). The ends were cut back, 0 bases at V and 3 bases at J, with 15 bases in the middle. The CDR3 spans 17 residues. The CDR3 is CAWSVHNPGGYNSPLHF. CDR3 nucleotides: TGTGCCTGGAGTGTCCATAACCCGGGGGGCTATAATTCACCCCTCCACTTT.

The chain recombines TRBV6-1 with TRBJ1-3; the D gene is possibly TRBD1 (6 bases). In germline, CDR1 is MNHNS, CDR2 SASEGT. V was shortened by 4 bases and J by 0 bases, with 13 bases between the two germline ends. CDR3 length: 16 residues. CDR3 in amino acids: CASSVRWTVSGNTIYF. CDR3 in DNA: TGTGCCAGCAGTGTGAGATGGACAGTCTCTGGAAACACCATATATTTT.

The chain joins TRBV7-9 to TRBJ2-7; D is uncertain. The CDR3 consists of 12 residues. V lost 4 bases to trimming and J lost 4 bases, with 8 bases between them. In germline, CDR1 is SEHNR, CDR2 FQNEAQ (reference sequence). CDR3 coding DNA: TGTGCCAGCAGCTCCCCGGGTTACGAGCAGTACTTC. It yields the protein CASSSPGYEQYF.

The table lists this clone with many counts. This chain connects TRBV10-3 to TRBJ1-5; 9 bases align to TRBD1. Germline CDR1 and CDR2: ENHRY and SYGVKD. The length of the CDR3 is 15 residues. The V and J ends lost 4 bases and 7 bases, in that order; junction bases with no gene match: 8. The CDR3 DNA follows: TGTGCCATCAGTGTGGGACAGGGCCTCGGGCAGCCCCAGCATTTT. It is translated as CAISVGQGLGQPQHF.

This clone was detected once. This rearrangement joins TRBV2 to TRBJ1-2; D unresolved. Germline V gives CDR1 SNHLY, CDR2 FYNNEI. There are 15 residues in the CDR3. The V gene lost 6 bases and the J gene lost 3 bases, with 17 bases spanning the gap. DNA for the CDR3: TGTGCCAGCAGCTCTCCGGAGGGTGTACACTATGGCTACACCTTC. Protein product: CASSSPEGVHYGYTF.

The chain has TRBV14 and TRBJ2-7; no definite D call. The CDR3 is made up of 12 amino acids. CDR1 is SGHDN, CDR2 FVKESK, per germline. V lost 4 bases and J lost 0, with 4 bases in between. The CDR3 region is CASSLSSYEQYF. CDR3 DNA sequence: TGTGCCAGCAGCCTGAGCTCCTACGAGCAGTACTTC.

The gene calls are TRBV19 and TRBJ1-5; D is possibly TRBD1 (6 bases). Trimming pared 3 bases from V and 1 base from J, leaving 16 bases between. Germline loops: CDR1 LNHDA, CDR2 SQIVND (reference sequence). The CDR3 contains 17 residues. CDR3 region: CASSIPTYRASNQPQHF. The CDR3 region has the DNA TGTGCCAGTAGTATCCCTACCTACAGGGCAAGCAATCAGCCCCAGCATTTT.

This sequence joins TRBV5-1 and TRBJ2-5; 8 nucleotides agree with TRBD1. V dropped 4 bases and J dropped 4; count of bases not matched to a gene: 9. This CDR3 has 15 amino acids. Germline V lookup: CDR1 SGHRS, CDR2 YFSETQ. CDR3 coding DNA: TGCGCCAGCAGCCACGGACAGGGATGGGGAGAGACCCAGTACTTC. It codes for CASSHGQGWGETQYF. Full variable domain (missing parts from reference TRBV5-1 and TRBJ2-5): KAGVTQTPRYLIKTRGQQVTLSCSPISGHRSVSWYQQTPGQGLQFLFEYFSETQRNKGNFPGRFSGRQFSNSRSEMNVSTLELGDSALYLCASSHGQGWGETQYFGPGTRLLVL.

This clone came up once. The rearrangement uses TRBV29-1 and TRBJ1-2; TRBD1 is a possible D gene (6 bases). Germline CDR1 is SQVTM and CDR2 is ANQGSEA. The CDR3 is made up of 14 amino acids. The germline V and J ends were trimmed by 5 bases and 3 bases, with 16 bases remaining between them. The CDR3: CSVLGGGRDYGYTF. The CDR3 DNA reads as TGCAGCGTTTTAGGGGGGGGGCGTGACTATGGCTACACCTTC.

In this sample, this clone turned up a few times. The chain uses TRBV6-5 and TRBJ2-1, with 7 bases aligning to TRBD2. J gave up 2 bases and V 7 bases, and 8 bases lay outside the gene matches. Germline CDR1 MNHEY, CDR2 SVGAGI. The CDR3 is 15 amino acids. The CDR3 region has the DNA TGTGCCAGCAACCCAGCGGGGACCCCCTACAATGAGCAGTTCTTC. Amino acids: CASNPAGTPYNEQFF.

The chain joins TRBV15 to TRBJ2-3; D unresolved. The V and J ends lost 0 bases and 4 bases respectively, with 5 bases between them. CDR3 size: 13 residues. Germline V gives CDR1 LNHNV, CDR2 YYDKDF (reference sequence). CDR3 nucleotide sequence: TGTGCCACCAGCAGAGATCGGTCAGATACGCAGTATTTT. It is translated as CATSRDRSDTQYF.

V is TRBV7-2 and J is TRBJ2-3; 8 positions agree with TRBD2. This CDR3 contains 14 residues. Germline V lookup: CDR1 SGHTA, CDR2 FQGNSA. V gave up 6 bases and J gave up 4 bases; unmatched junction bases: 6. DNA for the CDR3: TGTGCCAGCAGTTCTGGACTAGCACCAGATACGCAGTATTTT. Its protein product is CASSSGLAPDTQYF. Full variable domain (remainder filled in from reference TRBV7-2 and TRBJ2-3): GAGVSQSPSNKVTEKGKDVELRCDPISGHTALYWYRQSLGQGLEFLIYFQGNSAPDKSGLPSDRFSAERTGGSVSTLTIQRTQQEDSAVYLCASSSGLAPDTQYFGPGTRLTVL.